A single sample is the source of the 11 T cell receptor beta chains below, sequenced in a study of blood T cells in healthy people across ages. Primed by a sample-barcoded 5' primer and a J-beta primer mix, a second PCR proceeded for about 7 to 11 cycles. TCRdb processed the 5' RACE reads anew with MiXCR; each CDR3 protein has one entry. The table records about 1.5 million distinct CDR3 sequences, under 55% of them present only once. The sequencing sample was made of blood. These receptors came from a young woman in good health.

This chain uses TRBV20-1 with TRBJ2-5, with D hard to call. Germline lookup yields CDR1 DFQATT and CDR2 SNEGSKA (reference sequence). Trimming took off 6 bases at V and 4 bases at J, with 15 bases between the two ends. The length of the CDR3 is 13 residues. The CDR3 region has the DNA TGCAGTGCCCCCGGCCGAAGGCCAGAGACCCAGTACTTC. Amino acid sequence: CSAPGRRPETQYF.

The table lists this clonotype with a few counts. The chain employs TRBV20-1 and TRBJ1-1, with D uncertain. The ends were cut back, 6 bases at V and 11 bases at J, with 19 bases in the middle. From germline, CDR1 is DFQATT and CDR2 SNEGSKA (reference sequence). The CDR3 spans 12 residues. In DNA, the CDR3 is TGCAGTGCCGGCCAGGCAATAACAAGGGCTTTCTTT. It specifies CSAGQAITRAFF.

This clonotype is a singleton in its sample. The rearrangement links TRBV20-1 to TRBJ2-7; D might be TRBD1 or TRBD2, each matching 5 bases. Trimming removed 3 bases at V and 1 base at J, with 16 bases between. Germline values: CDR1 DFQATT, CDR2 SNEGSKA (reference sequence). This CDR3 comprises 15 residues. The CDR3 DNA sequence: TGCAGTGCTAGGAGGGACGAGTCCCTTTCCTACGAGCAGTACTTC. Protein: CSARRDESLSYEQYF.

For the CDR3, the DNA is TGTGCCAGCAGCCATGACGTCCTAAATTCACCCCTCCACTTT. Encoded protein: CASSHDVLNSPLHF. The chain has TRBV4-2 and TRBJ1-6; no clear D. Trimming stripped 3 bases from V and 7 bases from J, with 10 bases between. The germline CDR1 and CDR2 sequences are LGHNA and YNFKEQ. The CDR3 runs to 14 residues.

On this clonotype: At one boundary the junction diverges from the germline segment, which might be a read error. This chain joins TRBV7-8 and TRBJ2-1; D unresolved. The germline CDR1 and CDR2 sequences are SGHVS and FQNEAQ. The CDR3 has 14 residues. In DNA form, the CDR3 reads TGTGCCAGCAACTTATCATTAGATCACAATGAGCAGTTCTTC. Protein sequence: CASNLSLDHNEQFF.

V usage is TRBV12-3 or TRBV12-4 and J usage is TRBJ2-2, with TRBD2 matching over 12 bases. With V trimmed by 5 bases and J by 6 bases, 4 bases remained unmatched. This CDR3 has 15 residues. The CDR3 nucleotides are TGTGCCAGCAGTCCACTAGCGGGAGGTCCCGGGGAGCTGTTTTTT. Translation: CASSPLAGGPGELFF.

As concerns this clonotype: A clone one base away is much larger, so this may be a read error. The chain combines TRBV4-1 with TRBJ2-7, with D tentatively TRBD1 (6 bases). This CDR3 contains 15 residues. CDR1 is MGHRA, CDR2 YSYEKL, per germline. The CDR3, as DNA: TGCGCCAGCGGCCAAGATCGGACAGCACACTACGAGCAGTACTTC. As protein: CASGQDRTAHYEQYF.

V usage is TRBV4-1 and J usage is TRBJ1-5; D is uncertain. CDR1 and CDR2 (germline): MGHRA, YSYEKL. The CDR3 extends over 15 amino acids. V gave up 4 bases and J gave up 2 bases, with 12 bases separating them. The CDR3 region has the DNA TGCGCCAGCAGCCGCGGACGCCTTGGCAATCAGCCCCAGCATTTT. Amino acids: CASSRGRLGNQPQHF.

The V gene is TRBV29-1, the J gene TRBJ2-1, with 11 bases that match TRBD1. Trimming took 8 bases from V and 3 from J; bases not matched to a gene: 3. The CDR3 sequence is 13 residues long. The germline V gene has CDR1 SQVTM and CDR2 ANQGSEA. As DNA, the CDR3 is TGCAGCCTGGGGACAGGGGGCTACAATGAGCAGTTCTTC. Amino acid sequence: CSLGTGGYNEQFF.

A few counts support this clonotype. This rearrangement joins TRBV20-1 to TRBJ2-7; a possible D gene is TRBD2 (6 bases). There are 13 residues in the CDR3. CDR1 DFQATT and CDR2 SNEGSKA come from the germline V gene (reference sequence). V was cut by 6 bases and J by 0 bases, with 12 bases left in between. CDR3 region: CSAGTSLSYEQYF. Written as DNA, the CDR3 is TGCAGTGCCGGGACTTCCCTCTCCTACGAGCAGTACTTC.

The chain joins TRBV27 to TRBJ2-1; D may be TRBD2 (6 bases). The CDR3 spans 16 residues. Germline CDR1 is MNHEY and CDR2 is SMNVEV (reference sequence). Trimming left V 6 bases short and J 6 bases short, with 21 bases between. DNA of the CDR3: TGTGCCAGCAGCGGAGCCCCTGGACTATCGGGCAATGAGCAGTTCTTC. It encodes CASSGAPGLSGNEQFF.